This TCR beta chain was recovered during a study of T cell responses to AZD1222 COVID-19 vaccine. The CDR3 contains 14 residues. CDR1 MNHEY and CDR2 SVGAGI come from the germline V gene. J lost 10 bases, V lost 5 bases, and 12 bases had no gene match. Here immunoSEQ multiplex PCR was the method, and the copy in TCRdb shows in-frame clones only, minus some. The sample has some 50,000 clones; about 90% are singletons. The receptor was derived from an adult in good health. V gene TRBV6-5 combines with J gene TRBJ1-1, with 8 bases matching TRBD1. This specimen was peripheral blood, taken on day 0 of AZD1222 vaccination. CDR3 in DNA: TGTGCCAGCAGTCCGCGACAGGGGCTTACAGGAGCTTTCTTT. Its protein is CASSPRQGLTGAFF.